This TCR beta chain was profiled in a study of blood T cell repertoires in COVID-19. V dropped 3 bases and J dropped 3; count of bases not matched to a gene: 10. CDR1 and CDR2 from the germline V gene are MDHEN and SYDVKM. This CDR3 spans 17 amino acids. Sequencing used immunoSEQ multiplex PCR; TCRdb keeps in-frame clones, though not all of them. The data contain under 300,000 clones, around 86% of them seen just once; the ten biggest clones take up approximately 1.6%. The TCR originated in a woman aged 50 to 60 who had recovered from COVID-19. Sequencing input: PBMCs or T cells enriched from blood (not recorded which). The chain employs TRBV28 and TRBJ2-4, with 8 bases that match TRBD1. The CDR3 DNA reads TGTGCCAGCAGTTTCATTTACAGGACAGGGCACAAAAACATTCAGTACTTC. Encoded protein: CASSFIYRTGHKNIQYF.